Described below is a single TCR beta chain sequence and its context. Profiled with immunoSEQ multiplex PCR; TCRdb holds only in-frame clones, not every one. The sample lists 20,000 to 30,000 clones, around 74% occurring once. These data originate in a study of preoperative IRX-2 immunotherapy in early breast cancer. Treatment denoted: preoperative locoregional IRX-2 cytokine immunotherapy. This phase Ib study tested locoregional IRX-2 cytokine immunotherapy given before surgery. The clonotype originates from a human donor with breast cancer. Sample: lymph node tissue, taken after IRX-2 immunotherapy.

The CDR3 region is CASSFSGLAGEQYF. CDR3 in DNA: TGTGCCAGCAGCTTCTCGGGACTAGCTGGCGAGCAGTACTTC. This chain uses TRBV11-3 with TRBJ2-7, with 9 bases lining up with TRBD2. V was pared by 3 bases and J by 6 bases, with 6 bases of the junction left unmatched. Germline CDR1 SGHNT, CDR2 YENEEA. The CDR3 sequence is 14 residues long. The variable domain in full, with the rest retrieved from reference TRBV11-3 and TRBJ2-7, is EAGVVQSPRYKIIEKKQPVAFWCNPISGHNTLYWYLQNLGQGPELLIRYENEEAVDDSQLPKDRFSAERLKGVDSTLKIQPAELGDSAVYLCASSFSGLAGEQYFGPGTRLTVT.